Reported below is one TCR beta chain. It lacks a known antigen. This sample was included in a study of cytomegalovirus exposure and HLA in healthy donors (dated by TCRdb to about 2017). Regarding the complete study: An earlier analysis of under 600 of the donors reported 250 to 300 Gb of sequence data and 117 million unique TCR beta sequences from 150 million to 200 million T cells. The number of typed donors differed by locus: about 620-630 for A, B, C, DRB1 and DQB1; 500 to 550 for DQA1; around 580 for DPA1; and around 490 for DPB1. Among 398 genotyped donors of the cohort, an average of about 220,000 unique TCR beta nucleotide sequences was sequenced per donor, of which about 19% were non-productive. Of the roughly 400 genotyped donors, less than 90% were placed in the genetic ancestry cluster associated with self-reported Caucasian donors. The later analysis used no new phenotypic data to find candidate immune exposures, relying instead on TCR beta sequences and their occurrence across donors. Several DR-DQ haplotypes were treated as single units for association and clustering because of strong linkage in the cohort. In an earlier analysis of 587 of the donors, high-throughput TCR beta sequencing was used to judge whether each TCR beta V gene segment behaved as functional or pseudogenic. Genome-wide SNP genotypes for about 55% of the roughly 670 donors were used in a later genetic analysis, which treated that subset as a discovery cohort. Alongside the repertoire data, information on donor age, sex, ethnicity and CMV serostatus was compiled. The T cell repertoires of under 700 subjects were profiled by immunosequencing and related to cytomegalovirus serostatus. Class I and class II HLA loci were covered by the typing at four-digit resolution. The study was designed to test whether signatures of past pathogen exposure could be identified by cataloging public T cell receptors. The study combined high-throughput TCR immunosequencing, statistical association of individual TCRs with disease status, and machine learning to predict cytomegalovirus infection status. Roughly 300 gigabases of sequencing data and approximately 84 million unique TCR sequences were included in an early release covering about 700 HLA-typed donors. To study patterns of TCR occurrence, a later analysis re-analyzed previously published TCR beta repertoires from more than 550 donors and added high-resolution HLA genotyping. Every repertoire in the discovery cohort had been generated on one and the same sequencing platform. In addition to the first cohort of 500 to 850 subjects, a separate validation cohort of 120 different subjects was used.

Overall study results and their limits: According to a later analysis, most CMV-associated TCR beta chains appeared to be HLA-restricted, and the HLA associations seemed to be driven largely by CMV exposure. The 87-base-pair reads could not distinguish some IMGT-functional V segments, including TRBV6-2 and TRBV6-3, so those segments were excluded. Because counts were too low, around 17 rarely observed V segments, including chromosome 9 orphons, were left out of the earlier analysis of about 500 of the donors. According to the authors, the approach could potentially be generalized to other disease states and immunological phenotypes. Because HLA typing was unavailable for some donors at each locus, only the typed subset was used in association tests. A later analysis associated 15,000 or so TCR beta sequences with specific HLA alleles at a false discovery rate of 0.05. The study gave a list of under 200 TCR beta chains associated with cytomegalovirus. A later analysis found that HLA-associated TCR beta chains were more clonally expanded and had lower generation probabilities than equally common non-associated chains. Across donors, most TCR sequences were observed very rarely, whereas some public TCRs were present in many individuals. Three of the identified cytomegalovirus-associated TCR beta chains were confirmed in vitro to be specific for cytomegalovirus antigens. When HLA alleles, especially DR and DQ, strongly co-occurred, attributing TCR associations to individual alleles was difficult. Roughly uniform sequencing depth across donors was assumed in presence/absence analyses, although this assumption may not hold. The classifier was reported to diagnose cytomegalovirus status with high specificity and sensitivity in both the original cohort and the validation cohort. The sequencing pipeline was judged likely to have produced a cluster of highly shared sequence variants as a technical artifact. For the cohort, immune exposure information was limited to CMV serostatus. A later genetic analysis associated a missense DCLRE1C variant with V-gene and J-gene trimming of TCR beta chains, and an independent cohort replicated the association. Correlated functional status among segregating V segments might reflect linkage disequilibrium, but an unknown experimental factor could not be ruled out. A later genetic analysis reported fewer N-insertions in productive TCRs among donors in an Asian-associated ancestry cluster than the roughly 620-donor mean. Only TCR beta chains were sequenced in this cohort, and the absence of alpha or paired-chain data limited detectable features. According to a later analysis, parvovirus B19, influenza, CMV and Epstein-Barr virus appeared linked to several top co-occurrence clusters. A further reported finding was that TCR beta sequences accurately predicted the HLA-A and HLA-B alleles for most subjects in the first cohort. According to a later analysis, TCR association rates differed among HLA loci, with DRB1 alleles showing the most associated TCRs and HLA-C alleles showing the fewest. An earlier analysis of around 600 of the donors showed that most TCR beta V segments appeared in productive rearrangements either about 87% or about 30% of the time, which broadly matched IMGT annotations.

The cohort consisted of fewer than 700 healthy bone marrow donors. All cohort members were sampled while nominally healthy, although unrecorded immune exposures were likely present. The donor was CMV seronegative and was included in the group of 352 seronegative cohort members. A peripheral blood sample was provided by each donor, and peripheral blood mononuclear cells were used for TCR beta sequencing. The Qiagen DNeasy Blood Extraction Kit was used to extract genomic DNA from the blood cell samples. Libraries came from the immunoSEQ multiplex PCR assay. For the multiplex PCR, a mixture combining 60 forward primers for TCR Vbeta segments and 13 reverse primers for TCR Jbeta segments was used. The CDR3 region of rearranged TCR beta genes was amplified from genomic DNA with a multiplex PCR assay. On the Illumina HiSeq System, the amplified TCR beta libraries were sequenced as 87-base-pair reads. In the original analysis: Across the 500 to 700 repertoires, a later analysis counted 80 million or so unique TCR beta chains, some 11 million of which were shared by at least two donors. A nearest-neighbor algorithm error-corrected the raw reads and collapsed the reads into unique sequences, merging closely related sequences to remove PCR and sequencing errors. CDR3 sequences were aligned to IMGT reference sequences to assign V, D and J gene segments. For a sequence to be retained, a match of at least six nucleotides was required to both a V gene segment and a J gene segment. Rearrangements were called productive when the CDR3 lacked stop codons and stayed in frame with V and J; all others were non-productive. CDR3 was defined by IMGT convention, running from the second conserved V-encoded cysteine to the conserved J-encoded phenylalanine. The earlier analysis of a few hundred of the donors excluded any sequence lacking an unambiguous match to a single V gene segment. In an earlier analysis of some 590 of the donors, a V segment was called functional when productive rearrangements were above 56.7%, and segregating when the standard deviation between donors exceeded 5%. A statistical classification framework was developed to diagnose cytomegalovirus status using the catalog of TCR beta chain sequences. V and J gene assignment, in a later analysis, came from comparing TCR nucleotide sequences with IMGT/GENE-DB human TR gene sequences. A later analysis assigned CDR3 sequences and most-parsimonious VDJ recombination scenarios with the TCRdist pipeline. In a later analysis, each TCR beta chain was defined by its CDR3 amino acid sequence together with its V-gene family, and reads without a unique V-gene family were excluded. To address suspected cross-contamination and a sequencing artifact, a later analysis removed 592 highly shared, low-generation-probability nucleotide sequences. In a later analysis, a clonal expansion index for each public chain was calculated from normalized within-repertoire ranks of inferred template counts. A later analysis computed generation probabilities with a VDJ recombination model fitted to out-of-frame rearrangements, and checked the results against IGoR. A later analysis scored TCR-TCR, TCR-HLA and TCR-CMV co-occurrence with hypergeometric tests, applying a repertoire-size bias correction to TCR pairs. To estimate false discovery rates, a later analysis permuted the HLA or CMV assignments 20 times. In a later analysis, co-occurring TCRs were grouped using DBSCAN, and TCRdist sequence similarity was added for clustering within HLA-allele-positive subsets. Repertoires with fewer than 30,000 or more than 120,000 public chains, plus five repertoires with anomalous nucleotide sharing, were excluded from co-occurrence clustering. TCRdb's version of the immuneACCESS table is confined to in-frame rearrangements and falls short of the full clone set. An unresolved V gene accounts for under half of the shortfall where checked; the remainder is of unknown origin. V and J calls and clone size are as listed in that table; D and trimming were resolved from the DNA. The table held for this sample gives 150,000 to 200,000 clones. Roughly 2% of the sample rests with the top ten.

CDR1 and CDR2, per the germline V gene, are SGDLS and YYNGEE. The V end gives up 4 bases and the J end 5 bases, leaving 12 bases in the junction not matched to a gene. The CDR3 holds 16 amino acids from the cysteine to the phenylalanine. Left in the record is the CDR3 DNA by itself, 48 bases read in frame from the first base. The chain joins TRBV9 to TRBJ2-1; 7 bases in between match TRBD1. This TCR derives from a man aged 25 to 40 in good health and CMV-seronegative. The sample taken for sequencing was PBMCs. The CDR3 region reads CASSPRQGMYDNEQFF. The nucleotide sequence reads as follows: TGTGCCAGCAGCCCCAGACAGGGAATGTATGACAATGAGCAGTTCTTC.